A selection of T cell receptor beta chains follows, all from one sample in a study of molecular identifiers for immune sequencing clone quantification. Each CDR3 protein is one row after TCRdb ran MiXCR on the PCR reads. The sample contains 400,000 to 600,000 distinct CDR3 sequences, about 22% of which appear only once. Material for sequencing was naive CD8+ T cells from blood, with Jurkat cell RNA spiked in. These receptors all stem from a human donor in good health. Some libraries in this study had Jurkat cell RNA spiked in. Each CDR3 is given with its conserved first and last residue. Fields, in order: CDR3 protein, J gene, D gene, V gene. A D gene is named only where the DNA matches it firmly.

cdr3_aa: CASGPWTGSEAFF
j_call: TRBJ1-1
d_call: -
v_call: TRBV14

cdr3_aa: CASQSLGELFF
j_call: TRBJ2-2
d_call: -
v_call: TRBV28

cdr3_aa: CASSPRTSGGTGELFF
j_call: TRBJ2-2
d_call: TRBD2
v_call: TRBV7-9

cdr3_aa: CASRGGEKLFF
j_call: TRBJ1-4
d_call: -
v_call: TRBV25-1

cdr3_aa: CASSLRDSNSPLHF
j_call: TRBJ1-6
d_call: TRBD1
v_call: TRBV13

cdr3_aa: CAATGGVNQPQHF
j_call: TRBJ1-5
d_call: -
v_call: TRBV19

cdr3_aa: CSPLGAAEGEQFF
j_call: TRBJ2-1
d_call: -
v_call: TRBV20-1

cdr3_aa: CASSPRPGLNTEALF
j_call: TRBJ1-1
d_call: -
v_call: TRBV4-1

cdr3_aa: CASSLAPGGYQFF
j_call: TRBJ2-1
d_call: -
v_call: TRBV5-1

cdr3_aa: CASSQGAINEQFF
j_call: TRBJ2-1
d_call: -
v_call: TRBV19

cdr3_aa: CASGSAGGPHEQYF
j_call: TRBJ2-7
d_call: TRBD2
v_call: TRBV7-9

cdr3_aa: CASSNDQETQYF
j_call: TRBJ2-5
d_call: -
v_call: TRBV2

cdr3_aa: CASSPTSRGGYTF
j_call: TRBJ1-2
d_call: -
v_call: TRBV12-3/TRBV12-4

cdr3_aa: CAISESGWGNTIYF
j_call: TRBJ1-3
d_call: -
v_call: TRBV10-3

cdr3_aa: CASSETRIETQYF
j_call: TRBJ2-5
d_call: -
v_call: TRBV7-2

cdr3_aa: CASSQDFSYEQYF
j_call: TRBJ2-7
d_call: -
v_call: TRBV4-1

cdr3_aa: CASSSLTEQETQYF
j_call: TRBJ2-5
d_call: -
v_call: TRBV7-9

cdr3_aa: CASGLGLGVEQYF
j_call: TRBJ2-7
d_call: -
v_call: TRBV12-5

cdr3_aa: CACQGGDQPQHF
j_call: TRBJ1-5
d_call: TRBD1
v_call: TRBV30

cdr3_aa: CAWSVEVVAQHF
j_call: TRBJ2-5
d_call: -
v_call: TRBV30

cdr3_aa: CASSPPGINYGYTF
j_call: TRBJ1-2
d_call: -
v_call: TRBV6-2/TRBV6-3

cdr3_aa: CASSPGGTGSYNEQFF
j_call: TRBJ2-1
d_call: TRBD2
v_call: TRBV7-8

cdr3_aa: CASSPGGGLNSPLHF
j_call: TRBJ1-6
d_call: -
v_call: TRBV27

cdr3_aa: CASTWTSGGYEQYF
j_call: TRBJ2-7
d_call: TRBD2
v_call: TRBV6-2/TRBV6-3

cdr3_aa: CASSLQDPYEQYF
j_call: TRBJ2-7
d_call: -
v_call: TRBV25-1

cdr3_aa: CASSSRQYGELFF
j_call: TRBJ2-2
d_call: -
v_call: TRBV9

cdr3_aa: CASSLTTGVTEAFF
j_call: TRBJ1-1
d_call: TRBD1
v_call: TRBV5-6

cdr3_aa: CASGHGQSAKNIQYF
j_call: TRBJ2-4
d_call: -
v_call: TRBV4-1

cdr3_aa: CASTIAGLTYEQYF
j_call: TRBJ2-7
d_call: TRBD2
v_call: TRBV6-2/TRBV6-3

cdr3_aa: CASSPSEGGEFRAQYF
j_call: TRBJ2-5
d_call: -
v_call: TRBV4-3

cdr3_aa: CASSPFRGGYNEQFF
j_call: TRBJ2-1
d_call: -
v_call: TRBV6-2/TRBV6-3

cdr3_aa: CASSLDDGQNTEAFF
j_call: TRBJ1-1
d_call: -
v_call: TRBV7-6

cdr3_aa: CSARDRDRVPYERYF
j_call: TRBJ2-7
d_call: TRBD1
v_call: TRBV20-1

cdr3_aa: CATSLGEFGLNEETQYF
j_call: TRBJ2-5
d_call: -
v_call: TRBV24-1

cdr3_aa: CSVVMSGGQTGERPQHF
j_call: TRBJ1-5
d_call: -
v_call: TRBV29-1

cdr3_aa: CSVAGTDMNTEAFF
j_call: TRBJ1-1
d_call: TRBD1
v_call: TRBV29-1

cdr3_aa: CATSDSSSGGTDTQYF
j_call: TRBJ2-3
d_call: -
v_call: TRBV24-1

cdr3_aa: CASSLTEKGTEAFF
j_call: TRBJ1-1
d_call: -
v_call: TRBV12-3/TRBV12-4

cdr3_aa: CASSFTQEQFF
j_call: TRBJ2-1
d_call: -
v_call: TRBV7-9

cdr3_aa: CASSQALDTQYF
j_call: TRBJ2-3
d_call: -
v_call: TRBV3-1

cdr3_aa: CASSESAGDQETQYF
j_call: TRBJ2-5
d_call: TRBD2
v_call: TRBV10-1

cdr3_aa: CASPTFRGSESPLHF
j_call: TRBJ1-6
d_call: -
v_call: TRBV6-8